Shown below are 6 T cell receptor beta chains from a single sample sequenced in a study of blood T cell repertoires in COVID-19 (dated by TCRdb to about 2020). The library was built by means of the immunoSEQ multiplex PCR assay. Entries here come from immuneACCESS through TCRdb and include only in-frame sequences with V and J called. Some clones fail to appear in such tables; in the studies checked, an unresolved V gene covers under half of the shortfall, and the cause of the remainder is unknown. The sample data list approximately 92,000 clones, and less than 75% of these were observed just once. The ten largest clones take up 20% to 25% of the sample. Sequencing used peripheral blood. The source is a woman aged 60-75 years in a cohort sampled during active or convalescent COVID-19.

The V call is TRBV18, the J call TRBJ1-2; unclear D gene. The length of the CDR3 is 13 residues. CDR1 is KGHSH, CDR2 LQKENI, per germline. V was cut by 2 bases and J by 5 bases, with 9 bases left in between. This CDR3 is CASSPDGKYGYTF. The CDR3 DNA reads TGTGCCAGCTCACCAGACGGGAAATATGGCTACACCTTC.

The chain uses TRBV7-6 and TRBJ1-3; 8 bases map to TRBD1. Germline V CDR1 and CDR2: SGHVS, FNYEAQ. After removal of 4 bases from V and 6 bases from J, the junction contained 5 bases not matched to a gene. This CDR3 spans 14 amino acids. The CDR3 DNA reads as TGTGCCAGCAGCTCGATGACAGGGGAAAACACCATATATTTT. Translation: CASSSMTGENTIYF.

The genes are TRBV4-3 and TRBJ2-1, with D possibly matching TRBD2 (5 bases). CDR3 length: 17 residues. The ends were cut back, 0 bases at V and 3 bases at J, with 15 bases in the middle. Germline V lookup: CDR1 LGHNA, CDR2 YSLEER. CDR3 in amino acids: CASSQDSGDSFYNEQFF. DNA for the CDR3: TGCGCCAGCAGCCAAGATTCCGGGGATAGCTTCTACAATGAGCAGTTCTTC.

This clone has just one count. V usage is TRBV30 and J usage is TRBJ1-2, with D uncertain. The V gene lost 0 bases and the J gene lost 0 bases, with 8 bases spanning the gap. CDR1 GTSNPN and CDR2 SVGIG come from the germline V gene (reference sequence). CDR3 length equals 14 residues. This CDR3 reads CAWSVVGPNYGYTF. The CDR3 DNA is TGTGCCTGGAGTGTAGTCGGTCCTAACTATGGCTACACCTTC.

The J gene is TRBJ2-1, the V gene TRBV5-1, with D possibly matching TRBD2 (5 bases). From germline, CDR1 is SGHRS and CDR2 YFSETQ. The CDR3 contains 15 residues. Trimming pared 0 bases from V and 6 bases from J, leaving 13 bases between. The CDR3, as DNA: TGCGCCAGCAGCTTGGGGACTCGTCCTACCAATGAGCAGTTCTTC. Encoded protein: CASSLGTRPTNEQFF.

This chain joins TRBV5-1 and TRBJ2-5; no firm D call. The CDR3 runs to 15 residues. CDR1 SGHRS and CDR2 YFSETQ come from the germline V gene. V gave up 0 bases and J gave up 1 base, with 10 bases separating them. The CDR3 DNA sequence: TGCGCCAGCAGCTTGGTCCAGGTTGGCCAAGAGACCCAGTACTTC. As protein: CASSLVQVGQETQYF.